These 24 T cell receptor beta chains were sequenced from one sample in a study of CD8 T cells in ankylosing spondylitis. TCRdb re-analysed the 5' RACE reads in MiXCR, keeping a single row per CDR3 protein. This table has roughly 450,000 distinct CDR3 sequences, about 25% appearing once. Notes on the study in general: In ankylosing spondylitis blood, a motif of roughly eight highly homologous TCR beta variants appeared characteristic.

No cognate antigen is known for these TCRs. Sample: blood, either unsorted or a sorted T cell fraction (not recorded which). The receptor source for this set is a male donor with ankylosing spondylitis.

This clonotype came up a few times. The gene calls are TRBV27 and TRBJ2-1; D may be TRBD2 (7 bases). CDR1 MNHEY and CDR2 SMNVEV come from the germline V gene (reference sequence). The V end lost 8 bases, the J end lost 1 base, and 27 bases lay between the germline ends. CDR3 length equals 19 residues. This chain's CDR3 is CASFFGGGSPRVSYNEQFF. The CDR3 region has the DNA TGTGCCAGCTTCTTTGGGGGCGGGAGTCCTAGAGTTTCCTACAATGAGCAGTTCTTC.

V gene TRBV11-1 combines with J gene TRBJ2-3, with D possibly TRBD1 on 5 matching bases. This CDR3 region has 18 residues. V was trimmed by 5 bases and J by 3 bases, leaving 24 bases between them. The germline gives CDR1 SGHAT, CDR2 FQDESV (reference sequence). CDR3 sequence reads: CASSRDFQGHIKTDTQYF. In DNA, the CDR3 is TGTGCCAGCAGCCGAGATTTTCAAGGACACATCAAGACAGATACGCAGTATTTT. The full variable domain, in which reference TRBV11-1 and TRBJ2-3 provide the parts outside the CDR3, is EAEVAQSPRYKITEKSQAVAFWCDPISGHATLYWYRQILGQGPELLVQFQDESVVDDSQLPKDRFSAERLKGVDSTLKIQPAELGDSAMYLCASSRDFQGHIKTDTQYFGPGTRLTVL.

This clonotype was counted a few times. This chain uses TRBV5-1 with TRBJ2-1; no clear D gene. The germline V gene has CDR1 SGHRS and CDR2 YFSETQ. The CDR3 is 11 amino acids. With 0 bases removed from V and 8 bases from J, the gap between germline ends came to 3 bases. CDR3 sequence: CASSLADEQFF. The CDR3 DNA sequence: TGCGCCAGCAGCTTGGCGGATGAGCAGTTCTTC.

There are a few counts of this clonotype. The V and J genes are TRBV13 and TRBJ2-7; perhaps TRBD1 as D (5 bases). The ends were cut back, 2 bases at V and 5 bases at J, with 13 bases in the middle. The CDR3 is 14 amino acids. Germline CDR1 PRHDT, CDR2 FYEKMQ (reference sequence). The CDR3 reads CASSLRQGRNEQYF. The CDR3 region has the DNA TGTGCCAGCAGCTTACGCCAGGGCCGAAACGAGCAGTACTTC. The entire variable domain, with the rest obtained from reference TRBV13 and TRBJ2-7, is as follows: AAGVIQSPRHLIKEKRETATLKCYPIPRHDTVYWYQQGPGQDPQFLISFYEKMQSDKGSIPDRFSAQQFSDYHSELNMSSLELGDSALYFCASSLRQGRNEQYFGPGTRLTVT.

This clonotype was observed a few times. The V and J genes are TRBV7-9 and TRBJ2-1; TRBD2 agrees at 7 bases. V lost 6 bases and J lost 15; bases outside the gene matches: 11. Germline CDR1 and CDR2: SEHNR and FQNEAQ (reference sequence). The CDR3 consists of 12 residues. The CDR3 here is CASRPDAGELFF. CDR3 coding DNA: TGTGCCAGCAGGCCGGATGCGGGGGAACTGTTCTTC.

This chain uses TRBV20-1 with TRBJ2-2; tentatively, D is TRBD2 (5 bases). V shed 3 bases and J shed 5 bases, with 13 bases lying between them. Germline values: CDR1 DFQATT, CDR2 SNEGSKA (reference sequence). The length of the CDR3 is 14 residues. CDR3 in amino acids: CSARNPGSTGELFF. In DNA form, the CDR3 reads TGCAGTGCTAGGAACCCGGGATCGACCGGGGAGCTGTTTTTT.

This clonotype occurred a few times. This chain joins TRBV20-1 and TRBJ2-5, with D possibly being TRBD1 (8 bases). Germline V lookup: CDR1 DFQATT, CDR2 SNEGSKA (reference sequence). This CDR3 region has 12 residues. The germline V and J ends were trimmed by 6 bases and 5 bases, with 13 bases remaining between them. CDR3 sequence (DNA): TGCAGTGCAAAACAGGGGGGGGAGACCCAGTACTTC. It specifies CSAKQGGETQYF.

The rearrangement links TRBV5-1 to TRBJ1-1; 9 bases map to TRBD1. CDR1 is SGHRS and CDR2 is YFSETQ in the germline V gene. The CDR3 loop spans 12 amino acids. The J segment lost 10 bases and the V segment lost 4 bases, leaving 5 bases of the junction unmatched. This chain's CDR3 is CASSPGQGPAFF. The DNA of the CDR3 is TGCGCCAGCAGCCCCGGACAGGGGCCAGCTTTCTTT.

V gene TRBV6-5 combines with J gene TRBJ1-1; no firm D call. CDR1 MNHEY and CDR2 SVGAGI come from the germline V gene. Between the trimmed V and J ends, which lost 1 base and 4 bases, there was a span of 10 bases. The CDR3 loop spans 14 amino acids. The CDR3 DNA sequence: TGTGCCAGCAGTTACTTGGGGTTAGGCACTGAAGCTTTCTTT. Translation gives CASSYLGLGTEAFF.

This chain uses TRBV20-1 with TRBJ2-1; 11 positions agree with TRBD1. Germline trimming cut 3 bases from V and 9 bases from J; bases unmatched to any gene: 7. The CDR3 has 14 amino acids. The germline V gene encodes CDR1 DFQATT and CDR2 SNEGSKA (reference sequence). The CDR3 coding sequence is TGCAGTGCTAGGGGGACAGGGGGTTACGGTGAGCAGTTCTTC. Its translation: CSARGTGGYGEQFF.

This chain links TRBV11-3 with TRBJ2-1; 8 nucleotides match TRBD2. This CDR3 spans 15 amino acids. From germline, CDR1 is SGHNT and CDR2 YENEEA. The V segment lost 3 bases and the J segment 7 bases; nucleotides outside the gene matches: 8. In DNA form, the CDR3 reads TGTGCCAGCAGCTTTGGAGGGACTAGTGAAAATGAGCAGTTCTTC. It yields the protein CASSFGGTSENEQFF.

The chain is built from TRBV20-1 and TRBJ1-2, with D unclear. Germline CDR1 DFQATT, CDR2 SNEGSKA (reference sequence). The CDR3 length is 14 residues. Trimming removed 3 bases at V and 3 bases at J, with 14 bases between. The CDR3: CSARWTTRDYGYTF. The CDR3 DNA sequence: TGCAGTGCTAGGTGGACTACACGCGACTATGGCTACACCTTC.

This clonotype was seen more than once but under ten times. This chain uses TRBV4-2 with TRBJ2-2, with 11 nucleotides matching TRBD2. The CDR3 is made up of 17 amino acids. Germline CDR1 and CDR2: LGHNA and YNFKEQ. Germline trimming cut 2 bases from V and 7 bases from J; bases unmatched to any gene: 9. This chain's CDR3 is CASSQYLAGGPVGELFF. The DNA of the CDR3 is TGTGCCAGCAGCCAATACTTAGCGGGAGGGCCCGTCGGGGAGCTGTTTTTT.

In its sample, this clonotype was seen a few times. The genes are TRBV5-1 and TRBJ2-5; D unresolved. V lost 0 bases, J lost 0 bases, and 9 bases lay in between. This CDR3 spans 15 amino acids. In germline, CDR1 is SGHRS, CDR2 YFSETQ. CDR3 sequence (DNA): TGCGCCAGCAGCTTGGAAGTAGGGAACCAAGAGACCCAGTACTTC. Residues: CASSLEVGNQETQYF.

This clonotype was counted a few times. In nucleotides, the CDR3 is TGTGCCAGCAGCTCCGTCCATAATGAGCAGTTCTTC. Its protein product is CASSSVHNEQFF. This chain uses TRBV7-9 with TRBJ2-1; no clear D. There are 12 residues in the CDR3. V gave up 4 bases and J gave up 7 bases, with 8 bases separating them. The V gene's germline CDR1 is SEHNR and CDR2 FQNEAQ (reference sequence).

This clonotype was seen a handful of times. CDR3 amino acids: CASRFVEGGYGYGYTF. CDR3 DNA: TGTGCCAGCAGGTTCGTCGAGGGAGGCTATGGCTATGGCTACACCTTC. V usage is TRBV2 and J usage is TRBJ1-2, with D hard to call. Germline V gene data show CDR1 as SNHLY and CDR2 as FYNNEI. The CDR3 covers 16 residues. The V gene lost 6 bases and the J gene lost 4 bases, with 21 bases spanning the gap.

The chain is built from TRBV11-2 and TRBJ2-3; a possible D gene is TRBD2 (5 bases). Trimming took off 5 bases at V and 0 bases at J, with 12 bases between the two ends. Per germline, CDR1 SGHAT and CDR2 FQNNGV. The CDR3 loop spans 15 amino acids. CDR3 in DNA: TGTGCCAGCAGCCCTAACAGCGGTAGCACAGATACGCAGTATTTT. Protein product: CASSPNSGSTDTQYF.

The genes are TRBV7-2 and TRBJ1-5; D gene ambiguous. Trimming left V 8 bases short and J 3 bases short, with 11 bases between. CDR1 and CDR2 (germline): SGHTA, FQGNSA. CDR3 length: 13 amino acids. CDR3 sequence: CASGQSPNQPQHF. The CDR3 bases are TGTGCCAGCGGGCAAAGCCCCAATCAGCCCCAGCATTTT. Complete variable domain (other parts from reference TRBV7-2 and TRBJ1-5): GAGVSQSPSNKVTEKGKDVELRCDPISGHTALYWYRQSLGQGLEFLIYFQGNSAPDKSGLPSDRFSAERTGGSVSTLTIQRTQQEDSAVYLCASGQSPNQPQHFGDGTRLSIL.

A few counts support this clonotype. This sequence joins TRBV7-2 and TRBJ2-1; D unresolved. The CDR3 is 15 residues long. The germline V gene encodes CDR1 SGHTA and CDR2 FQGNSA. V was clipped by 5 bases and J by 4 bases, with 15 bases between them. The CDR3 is CASSQVPHAYNEQFF. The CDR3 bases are TGTGCCAGCAGCCAGGTCCCGCACGCTTACAATGAGCAGTTCTTC. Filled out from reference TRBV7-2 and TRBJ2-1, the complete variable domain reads GAGVSQSPSNKVTEKGKDVELRCDPISGHTALYWYRQSLGQGLEFLIYFQGNSAPDKSGLPSDRFSAERTGGSVSTLTIQRTQQEDSAVYLCASSQVPHAYNEQFFGPGTRLTVL.

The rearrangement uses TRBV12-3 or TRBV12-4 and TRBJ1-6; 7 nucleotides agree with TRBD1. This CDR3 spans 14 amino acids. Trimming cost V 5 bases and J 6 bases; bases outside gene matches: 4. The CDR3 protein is CASSMTGRNSPLHF. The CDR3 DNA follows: TGTGCCAGCAGTATGACAGGGCGTAATTCACCCCTCCACTTT.

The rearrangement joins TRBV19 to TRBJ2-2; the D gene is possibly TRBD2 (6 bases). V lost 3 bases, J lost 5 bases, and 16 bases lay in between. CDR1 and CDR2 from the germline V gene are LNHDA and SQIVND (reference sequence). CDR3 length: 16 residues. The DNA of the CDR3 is TGTGCCAGTAGTATTTGGGGAGGCAGGAGGACCGGGGAGCTGTTTTTT. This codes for CASSIWGGRRTGELFF.

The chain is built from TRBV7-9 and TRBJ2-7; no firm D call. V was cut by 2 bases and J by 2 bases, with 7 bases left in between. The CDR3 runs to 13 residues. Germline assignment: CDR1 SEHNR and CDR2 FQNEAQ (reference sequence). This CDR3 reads CASSLPGPYEQYF. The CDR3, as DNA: TGTGCCAGCAGCTTACCCGGGCCCTACGAGCAGTACTTC. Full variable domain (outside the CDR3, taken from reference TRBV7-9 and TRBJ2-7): DTGVSQNPRHKITKRGQNVTFRCDPISEHNRLYWYRQTLGQGPEFLTYFQNEAQLEKSRLLSDRFSAERPKGSFSTLEIQRTEQGDSAMYLCASSLPGPYEQYFGPGTRLTVT.

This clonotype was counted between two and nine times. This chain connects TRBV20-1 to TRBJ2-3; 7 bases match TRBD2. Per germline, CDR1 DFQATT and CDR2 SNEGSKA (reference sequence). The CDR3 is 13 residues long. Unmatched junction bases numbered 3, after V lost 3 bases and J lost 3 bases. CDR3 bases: TGCAGTGCTAGCGGGAGGTGGACAGATACGCAGTATTTT. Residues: CSASGRWTDTQYF.

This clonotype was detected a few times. CDR3 region: CSVDGAGSGFQETQYF. As DNA, the CDR3 is TGCAGCGTTGATGGCGCTGGTAGCGGGTTCCAAGAGACCCAGTACTTC. The chain uses TRBV29-1 and TRBJ2-5; 7 positions match TRBD2. V dropped 3 bases and J dropped 1; count of bases not matched to a gene: 11. The CDR3 runs to 16 residues. Germline V gene data show CDR1 as SQVTM and CDR2 as ANQGSEA.